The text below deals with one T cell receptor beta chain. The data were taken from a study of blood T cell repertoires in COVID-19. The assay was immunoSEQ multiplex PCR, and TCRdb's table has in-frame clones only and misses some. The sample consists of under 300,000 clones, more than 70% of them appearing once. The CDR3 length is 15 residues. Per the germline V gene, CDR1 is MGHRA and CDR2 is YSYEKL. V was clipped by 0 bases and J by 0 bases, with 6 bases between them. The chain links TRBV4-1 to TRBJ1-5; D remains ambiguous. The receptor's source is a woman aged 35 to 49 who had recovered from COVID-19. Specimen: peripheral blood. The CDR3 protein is CASSQDPLSNQPQHF. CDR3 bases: TGCGCCAGCAGCCAAGACCCCCTTAGCAATCAGCCCCAGCATTTT.